This is a list of T cell receptor beta chains from one sample in a study of graft-versus-host responses after intestinal transplantation. Generated by immunoSEQ multiplex PCR, the TCRdb table keeps only in-frame clones and is missing some. The table has tens of thousands of clones, 85% to 90% seen once. The antigens these receptors bind are not known. The sample here was unstimulated CD4+ T cells sorted from spleen or lymph node cells, taken before intestinal transplant. The receptors derive from a human donor who received an intestinal transplant. CDR3s include the opening cysteine and the closing phenylalanine or tryptophan. A D gene is named only where the DNA matches it firmly. Part of the rows lack a size; the others show once, few, many or a class for expanded clones.

clone_size	v_call	d_call	j_call	cdr3_nt	cdr3_aa
once	TRBV7-9	NA	TRBJ2-5	TGTGCCAGCAGCTTAAGGCCAGGGTGGGAGACCCAGTACTTC	CASSLRPGWETQYF
NA	TRBV6-5	NA	TRBJ1-6	TGTGCCAGCAGCTTTACAGTGGGTAATTCACCCCTCCACTTT	CASSFTVGNSPLHF
NA	TRBV4-1	NA	TRBJ1-2	TGCGCCAGCAGCCCTGCTGCAGGGGCTGGGATCTACGGCTACACCTTC	CASSPAAGAGIYGYTF
NA	TRBV28	NA	TRBJ2-3	TGTGCCTGGGGACACCTCACAGATACGCAGTATTTT	CAWGHLTDTQYF
NA	TRBV20-1	TRBD2	TRBJ2-7	TGCAGTGTAGCGGGGACCTACGAGCAGTACTTC	CSVAGTYEQYF
NA	TRBV5-4	TRBD2	TRBJ2-7	TGTGCCAGCAGCCCCGGGACTAGGAAGGACGAGCAGTACTTC	CASSPGTRKDEQYF
NA	TRBV7-6	NA	TRBJ2-7	TGTGCCAGCAGCTTAGCCCCACTAACCTACGAGCAGTACTTC	CASSLAPLTYEQYF
NA	TRBV10-2	NA	TRBJ1-6	TGCGCCAGCAGTGATCCGACAGTGGCATCCTATAATTCACCCCTCCACTTT	CASSDPTVASYNSPLHF
NA	TRBV7-3	TRBD2	TRBJ2-5	TGTGCCAGCAGTCCACGGGGGGGGGAGACCCAGTACTTC	CASSPRGGETQYF
NA	TRBV13	TRBD1	TRBJ2-7	TGTGCCAGCAGCTTAGGTCGGACAGGGGGCCACTACGAGCAGTACTTC	CASSLGRTGGHYEQYF
NA	TRBV12-5	TRBD1	TRBJ1-1	TGTGCTAGTGGTTTAGTAGGGGGCGTGGGGAACACTGAAGCTTTCTTT	CASGLVGGVGNTEAFF
NA	TRBV5-1	NA	TRBJ2-5	TGCGCCAGCAGCTTGGGCGGAGCGGAGGAGACCCAGTACTTC	CASSLGGAEETQYF
NA	TRBV7-2	TRBD1	TRBJ1-5	TGTGCCAGCAGCTTAGGGGGGACAGGTGGTCAGCCCCAGCATTTT	CASSLGGTGGQPQHF
NA	TRBV5-4	NA	TRBJ2-3	TGTGCCAGCAGCGTGGGACTTACAGATACGCAGTATTTT	CASSVGLTDTQYF
few	TRBV6-1	TRBD1	TRBJ1-2	TGTGCCAGCAGGGGACAGGGAGAGGGTGGCTACACCTTC	CASRGQGEGGYTF
NA	TRBV9	TRBD1	TRBJ1-4	TGTGCCAGCAGCCTCGCCAACAGGGGGCGGGAAAAACTGTTTTTT	CASSLANRGREKLFF
NA	TRBV2	NA	TRBJ2-7	TGTGCCAGCAGTGTGTGGGGCCTCGACGAGCAGTACTTC	CASSVWGLDEQYF
NA	TRBV5-4	NA	TRBJ1-4	TGTGCCAGCAGCCAAATCGGGGGTGAAAAACTGTTTTTT	CASSQIGGEKLFF
NA	TRBV18	TRBD2	TRBJ2-7	TGTGCCAGCTCACCCCGACTAGCGGAGCCCTACGAGCAGTACTTC	CASSPRLAEPYEQYF
few	TRBV7-3	TRBD2	TRBJ2-1	TGTGCCAGCAGCTCCTTAGCGGGGGGGCACAATGAGCAGTTCTTC	CASSSLAGGHNEQFF
NA	TRBV21-1	NA	TRBJ1-6	TGTGCCAGCAGCAAAGCGCATGAGGCCAGGGGAAGTTCACCCCTCCACTTT	CASSKAHEARGSSPLHF
NA	TRBV6-4	NA	TRBJ1-2	TGTGCCAGCAGTGACGTTGCTGGGCCAGTCTATGGCTACACCTTC	CASSDVAGPVYGYTF
NA	TRBV7-3	NA	TRBJ2-7	TGTGCCAGCAGCCCCTCCGGGGGACCCTCCTACGAGCAGTACTTC	CASSPSGGPSYEQYF
NA	TRBV6-5	TRBD1	TRBJ2-1	TGTGCCAGCAGCCGACAGGGGGGCAATGAGCAGTTCTTC	CASSRQGGNEQFF
NA	TRBV6-5	NA	TRBJ1-2	TGTGCCAGCAGTGAAAATTCAGGGGCTGGTGGCTACACCTTC	CASSENSGAGGYTF
NA	TRBV6-6	TRBD1	TRBJ1-3	TGTGCCAGCAGTCGGGACAGCTTCTCTGGAAACACCATATATTTT	CASSRDSFSGNTIYF
NA	TRBV2	TRBD1	TRBJ2-7	TGTGCCAGCTCGTCAGGGGGCTCCAGGGAGCAGTACTTC	CASSSGGSREQYF
NA	TRBV2	NA	TRBJ2-3	TGTGCCAGCAGTGCCGCGGGGTTGGGGGATAGGGGAGATACGCAGTATTTT	CASSAAGLGDRGDTQYF
NA	TRBV5-4	TRBD2	TRBJ2-1	TGTGCCAGCAGCTTGGAGGGACTAGGCCACAATGAGCAGTTCTTC	CASSLEGLGHNEQFF
NA	TRBV6-1	NA	TRBJ2-4	TGTGCCAGCAGTGAAGCACCCCAACGGGCCAAAAACATTCAGTACTTC	CASSEAPQRAKNIQYF
NA	TRBV7-9	NA	TRBJ2-7	TGTGCCAGCAGCTTTAACGGGGGCTACGAGCAGTACTTC	CASSFNGGYEQYF
NA	TRBV2	TRBD2	TRBJ2-1	TGTGCCAGCAGTGAAGCGCGGGAGAGCAGCTCCTACAATGAGCAGTTCTTC	CASSEARESSSYNEQFF
NA	TRBV7-7	TRBD2	TRBJ2-5	TGTGCTAGCAGCTTAGTAGCGACTAGCGGGGGGACCCAGTACTTC	CASSLVATSGGTQYF
NA	TRBV15	TRBD1	TRBJ1-4	TGTGCCACCAGCAGACCCCCGGGACAGGGGGGGGGTGAAAAACTGTTTTTT	CATSRPPGQGGGEKLFF
NA	TRBV10-2	TRBD1	TRBJ2-5	TGCGCCAGCAGTGAGTCCTCCGGGACAGGGACCCAAGAGACCCAGTACTTC	CASSESSGTGTQETQYF
NA	TRBV10-3	NA	TRBJ2-3	TGTGCCATCAGGCAAGCGGCAGATACGCAGTATTTT	CAIRQAADTQYF
NA	TRBV5-4	NA	TRBJ1-2	TGTGCCAGCAGCTTGGGACTGTCCTATGGCTACACCTTC	CASSLGLSYGYTF
NA	TRBV18	TRBD1	TRBJ2-1	TGTGCCAGCTCACGAGGAGGGGACAGGGGGTACAATGAGCAGTTCTTC	CASSRGGDRGYNEQFF
once	TRBV29-1	TRBD1	TRBJ2-7	TGCAGCGCCGGGACAGGGGCCTACGAGCAGTACTTC	CSAGTGAYEQYF
NA	TRBV5-1	TRBD1	TRBJ1-2	TGCGCCAGCAGCCCACAGGGGGCTGTTGGCTATGGCTACACCTTC	CASSPQGAVGYGYTF
NA	TRBV4-1	TRBD1	TRBJ1-5	TGCGCCAGCAGCCCACAGGGGCAGGGTCACAATCAGCCCCAGCATTTT	CASSPQGQGHNQPQHF
NA	TRBV25-1	NA	TRBJ2-2	TGTGCCAGCAGTGATTTTGGCCAGGGCCCCACCGGGGAGCTGTTTTTT	CASSDFGQGPTGELFF
NA	TRBV9	TRBD1	TRBJ1-2	TGTGCCAGCAGCTCACGACAGGGTGGGGGCTACACCTTC	CASSSRQGGGYTF
NA	TRBV10-1	NA	TRBJ1-4	TGCGCCAGCAGTGAGTCCCGGGGGGCACGGGAAAAACTGTTTTTT	CASSESRGAREKLFF
NA	TRBV7-8	NA	TRBJ2-3	TGTGCCAGCAGCCAGTCCGGGGAAACCACAGATACGCAGTATTTT	CASSQSGETTDTQYF
once	TRBV27	TRBD1	TRBJ1-6	TGTGCCAGCAGTTTTGGGGGACAGGGTGGAGCACCCCTCCACTTT	CASSFGGQGGAPLHF
NA	TRBV6-5	NA	TRBJ2-1	TGTGCCAGCAGTTACTCGCCGGGGGTCTCCTACAATGAGCAGTTCTTC	CASSYSPGVSYNEQFF
once	TRBV18	NA	TRBJ2-5	TGTGCCAGCTCACGTCCCCTAGAGACCCAGTACTTC	CASSRPLETQYF
NA	TRBV18	NA	TRBJ1-1	TGTGCCAGCTCACCAGAGGACAGTGAAGCTTTCTTT	CASSPEDSEAFF
NA	TRBV7-2	TRBD1	TRBJ1-6	TGTGCCAGCAGCTTAGAGGGGACAGGTGGTTCACCCCTCCACTTT	CASSLEGTGGSPLHF
NA	TRBV25-1	NA	TRBJ2-6	TGTGCCAGCAGTGACCCCGGGTCTGGGGCCAACGTCCTGACTTTC	CASSDPGSGANVLTF
NA	TRBV2	TRBD1	TRBJ2-1	TGTGCCAGCAGAACCGGGACAGGGGCAATGAATGAGCAGTTCTTC	CASRTGTGAMNEQFF
NA	TRBV10-1	TRBD1	TRBJ1-5	TGCGCCAGCAGTGACCCCGGGACAGGGAAAATTCAGCCCCAGCATTTT	CASSDPGTGKIQPQHF
NA	TRBV7-7	NA	TRBJ1-1	TGTGCTACCTACCTCACTGAAGCTTTCTTT	CATYLTEAFF
once	TRBV5-1	NA	TRBJ2-6	TGCGCCAGCAGCCCGGTGGGGGGTGGGAGCTCTGGGGCCAACGTCCTGACTTTC	CASSPVGGGSSGANVLTF